This T cell receptor (beta chain) was documented in a study of blood T cell repertoires in COVID-19. This clone has a handful of counts. From germline, CDR1 is SGHNT and CDR2 YENEEA. The CDR3 runs 15 residues. Trimming took 5 bases from V and 1 from J, leaving 14 bases between them. Assay used: immunoSEQ multiplex PCR; TCRdb lists only in-frame clones, some missing. This table holds about 120,000 clones, roughly 79% found once. This sequence joins TRBV11-3 and TRBJ1-1, with a tentative D call TRBD1 (6 bases). Sequencing input: peripheral blood. The TCR was taken from a human donor in a cohort sampled during active COVID-19. The CDR3 protein is CASSPEGVQNTEAFF. CDR3 coding DNA: TGTGCCAGCAGCCCCGAGGGGGTTCAGAACACTGAAGCTTTCTTT.